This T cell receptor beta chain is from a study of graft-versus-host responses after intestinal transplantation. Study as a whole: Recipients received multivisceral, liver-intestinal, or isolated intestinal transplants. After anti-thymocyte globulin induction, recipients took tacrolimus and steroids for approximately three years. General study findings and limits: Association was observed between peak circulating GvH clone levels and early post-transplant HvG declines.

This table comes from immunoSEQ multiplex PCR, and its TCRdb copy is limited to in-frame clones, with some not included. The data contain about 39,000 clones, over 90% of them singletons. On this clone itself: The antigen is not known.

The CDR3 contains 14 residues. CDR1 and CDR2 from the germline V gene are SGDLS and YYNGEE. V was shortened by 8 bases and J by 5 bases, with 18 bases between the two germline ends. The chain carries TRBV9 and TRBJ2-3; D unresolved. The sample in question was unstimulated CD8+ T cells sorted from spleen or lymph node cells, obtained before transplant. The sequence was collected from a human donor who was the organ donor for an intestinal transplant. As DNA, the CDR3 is TGTGCCAGGCGGCCTGAGATGGGGAAAGATACGCAGTATTTT. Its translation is CARRPEMGKDTQYF.